These T cell receptor beta chains were read from a single sample in a study of Graves' ophthalmopathy and Graves' hyperthyroidism. TCRdb redid the calling of the multiplex PCR reads with MiXCR, one entry per CDR3 protein. The sample lists 350,000 to 450,000 distinct CDR3 sequences; about a sixth were seen once. Sequencing input: peripheral blood. These receptors were obtained from a woman younger than 35 with Graves' ophthalmopathy. The CDR3 runs from the conserved cysteine through the conserved F or W. The D gene is left open where the match is weak. Some rows mark clone size as missing; the rest say once, few, many or name a class of expanded clone.

J	D	V	size	DNA	CDR3
TRBJ2-4	NA	TRBV6-1	many	TGTGCCAGCAGTAAAGGGTTAGCCAAAAACATTCAGTACTTC	CASSKGLAKNIQYF
TRBJ2-3	NA	TRBV15	many	TGTGCCACCAGCGGACAGCAAACAATGGGAGATACGCAGTATTTT	CATSGQQTMGDTQYF
TRBJ2-5	NA	TRBV11-3	many	TGTGCCAGCAGCTTGTCCGCCGCCAGGACCAACCAAGAGACCCAGTACTTC	CASSLSAARTNQETQYF
TRBJ1-2	NA	TRBV7-2	NA	TGTGCCAGCAGCTCTGAACCCTTAAAGGACAGTTACACCTTC	CASSSEPLKDSYTF
TRBJ2-2	TRBD1	TRBV19	many	TGTGCCAGTAGTATAGTTTTATTTACAGGGGCGAACACCGGGGAGCTGTTTTTT	CASSIVLFTGANTGELFF
TRBJ1-3	TRBD1	TRBV18	NA	TGTGCCAGCTCACCCGGGACAGGGACTGGAAACACCATATATTTT	CASSPGTGTGNTIYF
TRBJ1-5	TRBD1	TRBV19	many	TGTGCCAGTATCGGCAGGGGGCTATCTCAGCCCCAGCATTTT	CASIGRGLSQPQHF
TRBJ1-1	NA	TRBV5-1	many	TGCGCCAGCAGCTTAGAGGTCCGGGGGTACACTGAAGCTTTCTTT	CASSLEVRGYTEAFF
TRBJ1-3	NA	TRBV19	NA	TGTGCCAGTAAGGGGGGTTGGAGCTCTGGAAACACCATATATTTT	CASKGGWSSGNTIYF
TRBJ1-1	NA	TRBV6-1	many	TGTGCCAGCAGTGAAACGGGGAGAGGCACTGAAGCTTTCTTT	CASSETGRGTEAFF
TRBJ1-6	NA	TRBV6-1	many	TGTGCCAGCAGTGAGCGGGGCCTAGGGAATTCACCCCTCCACTTT	CASSERGLGNSPLHF
TRBJ1-1	NA	TRBV11-2	many	TGTGCCAGCAGCTTAGGGTTAACTGAAGCTTTCTTT	CASSLGLTEAFF
TRBJ2-7	NA	TRBV2	many	TGTGCCAGCTCAAGAATATCAGAGCAGTACTTC	CASSRISEQYF
TRBJ2-7	TRBD1	TRBV29-1	many	TGCAGCGCTCGGGACAGGGGACGATACGAGCAGTACTTC	CSARDRGRYEQYF
TRBJ2-7	NA	TRBV29-1	NA	TGCAGCGGGTCATCGGGGATCACCTACGAGCAGTACTTC	CSGSSGITYEQYF
TRBJ2-5	TRBD2	TRBV3-1	few	TGTGCCGGCAGCCAGAGCGGGGGACAAGAGACCCAGTACTTC	CAGSQSGGQETQYF
TRBJ1-2	TRBD1	TRBV6-5	many	TGTGCCAGCAGCCCGGACAGGCGGGGCTACACCTTC	CASSPDRRGYTF
TRBJ2-2	NA	TRBV7-3	many	TGTGCCAGCAGCTCGGGTCATTCCACCGGGGAGCTGTTTTTT	CASSSGHSTGELFF
TRBJ2-2	NA	TRBV6-1	many	TGTGCCAGCAGTGGCCGGGGGTATGGCTCGAACACCGGGGAGCTGTTTTTT	CASSGRGYGSNTGELFF
TRBJ2-7	NA	TRBV3-1	many	TGTGCCAGCAGCCTAAGGGGATCCAACTACGAGCAGTACTTC	CASSLRGSNYEQYF
TRBJ2-5	NA	TRBV7-2	many	TGTGCCAGCAGCTTTTGGCCCCAAGGCCGGGAGACCCAGTACTTC	CASSFWPQGRETQYF
TRBJ2-7	NA	TRBV27	many	TGTGCCAGCAGCCGGACAAGTATCTACGAGCAGTACTTC	CASSRTSIYEQYF
TRBJ2-7	NA	TRBV6-5	many	TGTGCCAGCAGTAACCGAGGGACACCCCCCTACGAGCAGTACTTC	CASSNRGTPPYEQYF
TRBJ1-1	NA	TRBV7-2	many	TGTGCCAGCAGCTTAGCGGCTTTGAACACTGAAGCTTTCTTT	CASSLAALNTEAFF
TRBJ2-3	NA	TRBV12-3/TRBV12-4	many	TGTGCCAGCAGTTTAACCCGATGGGATACGCAGTATTTT	CASSLTRWDTQYF
TRBJ2-5	NA	TRBV7-2	many	TGTGCCAGCAGCTTAGTGGCAATACAAGAGACCCAGTACTTC	CASSLVAIQETQYF
TRBJ1-1	NA	TRBV24-1	few	TGTGCCACCTTTCTAGGGAACACTGAAGCTTTCTTT	CATFLGNTEAFF
TRBJ1-5	NA	TRBV7-2	many	TGTGCCAGCAGCTTAGAAACGTATAGCAATCAGCCCCAGCATTTT	CASSLETYSNQPQHF
TRBJ1-1	NA	TRBV29-1	many	TGCAGCGTTAATCAGTTATCTATTAACACTGAAGCTTTCTTT	CSVNQLSINTEAFF
TRBJ2-7	NA	TRBV12-5	NA	TGTGCTAGTGGTGCGCCGGGACGGGGCACCTACGAGCAGTACTTC	CASGAPGRGTYEQYF
TRBJ1-6	NA	TRBV12-3/TRBV12-4	many	TGTGCCAGCAGTCTAAGCTCCTATAATTCACCCCTCCACTTT	CASSLSSYNSPLHF
TRBJ2-2	NA	TRBV4-3	many	TGCGCCAGCAGCCAAGGGAAACAGGTTAACACCGGGGAGCTGTTTTTT	CASSQGKQVNTGELFF
TRBJ1-3	NA	TRBV20-1	many	TGCAGTGCTATGCTGGCCTCTGGAAACACCATATATTTT	CSAMLASGNTIYF
TRBJ1-1	NA	TRBV25-1	many	TGTGCCAGCAGTTCTCACCGGACAGACGGTGAAGCTTTCTTT	CASSSHRTDGEAFF
TRBJ1-5	NA	TRBV6-1	NA	TGTGCCAGCAGGACAGGACGGGATATCAATCAGCCCCAGCATTTT	CASRTGRDINQPQHF
TRBJ1-1	TRBD1	TRBV28	NA	TGTGCCAGCAGTTTCCAAGGGACAGGGATCACTGAAGCTTTCTTT	CASSFQGTGITEAFF
TRBJ2-7	NA	TRBV6-5	many	TGTGCCACCAGCGTAGGGTCGGGTGAGCAGTACTTC	CATSVGSGEQYF
TRBJ1-5	TRBD1	TRBV12-3/TRBV12-4	few	TGTGCCAGCAGCTCCGGACAGGGACTCACCGCCCAGCATTTT	CASSSGQGLTAQHF
TRBJ2-6	NA	TRBV29-1	many	TGCAGCGTTGTCCTCAGGGGGGTTGAAGGGGCCAACGTCCTGACTTTC	CSVVLRGVEGANVLTF
TRBJ2-3	NA	TRBV24-1	many	TGTGCCACCGGCGGTGGTGATCGGGCCGGCACAGATACGCAGTATTTT	CATGGGDRAGTDTQYF
TRBJ1-6	NA	TRBV5-1	few	TGCGGCAGCAGCCTCAGGGCGCGGGGTTATTCACCCCTCCACTTT	CGSSLRARGYSPLHF
TRBJ1-1	NA	TRBV3-1	NA	TGTGCCACCCGATGGGGAACTGAAGCTTTCTTT	CATRWGTEAFF
TRBJ1-2	TRBD1	TRBV5-5	many	TGTGCCAGCAGCGTAGGACCGGGACAGGGGGCGAGCTACACCTTC	CASSVGPGQGASYTF